This T cell receptor (beta chain) was sequenced during a study of blood T cell repertoires in COVID-19. TCRdb's copy holds only in-frame clones and misses some; the assay was immunoSEQ multiplex PCR. The data show 80,000 or so clones, approximately 80% seen once. The germline V gene encodes CDR1 SNHLY and CDR2 FYNNEI. The CDR3 sequence is 15 residues long. The trim removed 6 bases at V and 6 bases at J, leaving 11 bases unmatched. The source is a woman aged 80 or over with acute or convalescent COVID-19. The V call is TRBV2, the J call TRBJ1-5; 7 nucleotides align to TRBD1. The sample taken for sequencing was peripheral blood. In nucleotides, the CDR3 is TGTGCCAGCAGCGGGGGTAGGGGGCTGGGTCAGCCCCAGCATTTT. This gives the protein CASSGGRGLGQPQHF.